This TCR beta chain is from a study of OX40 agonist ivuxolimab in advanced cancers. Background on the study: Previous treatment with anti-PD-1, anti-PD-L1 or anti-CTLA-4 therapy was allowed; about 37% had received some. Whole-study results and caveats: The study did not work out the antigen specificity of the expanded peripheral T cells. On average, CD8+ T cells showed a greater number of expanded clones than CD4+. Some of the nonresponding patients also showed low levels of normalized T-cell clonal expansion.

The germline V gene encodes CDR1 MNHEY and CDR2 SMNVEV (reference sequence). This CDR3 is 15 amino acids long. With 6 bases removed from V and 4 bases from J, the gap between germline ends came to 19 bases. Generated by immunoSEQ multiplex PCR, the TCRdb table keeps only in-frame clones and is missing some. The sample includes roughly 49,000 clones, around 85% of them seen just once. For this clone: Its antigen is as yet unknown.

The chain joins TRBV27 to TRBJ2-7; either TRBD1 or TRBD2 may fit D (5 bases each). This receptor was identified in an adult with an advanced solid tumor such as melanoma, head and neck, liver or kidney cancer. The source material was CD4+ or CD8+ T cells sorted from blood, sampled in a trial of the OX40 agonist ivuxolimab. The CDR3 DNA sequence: TGTGCCAGCAGCTCGTATACTGGGACGGCGTACGAGCAGTACTTC. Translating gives CASSSYTGTAYEQYF.